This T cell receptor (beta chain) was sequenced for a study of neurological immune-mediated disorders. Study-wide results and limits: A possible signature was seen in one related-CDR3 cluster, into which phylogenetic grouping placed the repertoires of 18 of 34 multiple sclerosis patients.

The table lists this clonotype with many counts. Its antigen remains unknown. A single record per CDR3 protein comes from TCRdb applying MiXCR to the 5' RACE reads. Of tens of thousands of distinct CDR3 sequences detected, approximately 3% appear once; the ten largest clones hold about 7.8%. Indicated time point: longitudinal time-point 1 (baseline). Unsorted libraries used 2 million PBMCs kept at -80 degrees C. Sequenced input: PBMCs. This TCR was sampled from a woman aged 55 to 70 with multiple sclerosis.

The chain's CDR3 is CASSVDRAIAKNIQYF. The DNA for the CDR3 is TGTGCCAGCAGTGTCGACAGGGCGATAGCCAAAAACATTCAGTACTTC. The rearrangement uses TRBV6-1 and TRBJ2-4; TRBD1 aligns across 7 bases. The CDR3 length is 16 residues. V shed 4 bases, J shed 0 bases, and the junction held 6 bases outside the gene matches. CDR1 MNHNS and CDR2 SASEGT come from the germline V gene.